This T cell receptor beta chain was recovered during a study of blood T cell repertoires in COVID-19. About the research overall: From the United States, Italy and Spain came samples of acute and convalescent COVID-19.

Germline V gene data show CDR1 as SGHDT and CDR2 as YYEEEE. CDR3 length: 16 residues. J lost 6 bases, V lost 5 bases, and 11 bases had no gene match. Libraries were prepared by immunoSEQ multiplex PCR; TCRdb keeps only in-frame clonotypes and omits some of them. The repertoire consists of some 96,000 clones, with 75% to 90% occurring once and the leading ten covering 1.7%. The sample comprised peripheral blood. This sequence joins TRBV5-6 and TRBJ2-3; the match to TRBD1 covers 11 bases. This TCR came from a man older than 75 with acute or convalescent COVID-19. The CDR3: CASSRFGQGARDTQYF. In nucleotides, the CDR3 is TGTGCCAGCAGTCGCTTTGGACAGGGGGCGCGGGATACGCAGTATTTT. The full variable domain, its missing parts supplied by reference TRBV5-6 and TRBJ2-3, is DAGVTQSPTHLIKTRGQQVTLRCSPKSGHDTVSWYQQALGQGPQFIFQYYEEEERQRGNFPDRFSGHQFPNYSSELNVNALLLGDSALYLCASSRFGQGARDTQYFGPGTRLTVL.